This T cell receptor (beta chain) stems from a study of vaccination and CD4 T cells after COVID-19. The sample holds a few counts of this clonotype. The antigen remains unidentified. General observations from the study: The cohort comprised relatively few convalescent patients, and no early post-infection timepoints were analyzed. From a median of roughly 21 to 38, SARS-CoV-2-reactive clonotypes increased, though not significantly.

TCRdb re-derived calls from the PCR reads in MiXCR, one entry per CDR3 protein. This table holds approximately 20,000 distinct CDR3 sequences, 60% to 80% found once. The sample was CD4+ T cells from blood, taken before SARS-CoV-2 vaccination. This receptor was taken from a human donor who had recovered from COVID-19.

This CDR3 reads CASSFMGGMSNQPQHF. The CDR3 coding sequence is TGTGCCAGCAGTTTTATGGGAGGTATGAGCAATCAGCCCCAGCATTTT. This rearrangement joins TRBV28 to TRBJ1-5; unclear D gene. The V end was cut by 3 bases, the J end by 1 base, with 13 bases between. From germline, CDR1 is MDHEN and CDR2 SYDVKM. This CDR3 region has 16 residues.